This section outlines one T cell receptor (beta chain) sequence together with its context. The data belong to a study of cytomegalovirus exposure and HLA in healthy donors. This CDR3 is 15 amino acids long. Germline V CDR1 and CDR2: SGHTA, FQGTGA. V lost 6 bases and J lost 7; bases outside the gene matches: 7. PCR was performed using 60 Vbeta and 13 Jbeta primers. Clones were sequenced by immunoSEQ multiplex PCR, and TCRdb holds only the in-frame ones, with some missing. The sample contains over 100,000 clones, around 83% of which appear only once. Donors were ostensibly healthy at sampling, although undocumented immune exposures were probable.

The origin of this receptor is a woman aged 50 to 60 in good health and CMV-seropositive. Sample: PBMCs. The chain joins TRBV7-3 to TRBJ2-1, with TRBD2 identical over 12 bases. The DNA for the CDR3 is TGTGCCAGCAGTAGTGGACTAGCGGGATGGAATGAGCAGTTCTTC. Translation gives CASSSGLAGWNEQFF.